This T cell receptor beta chain comes out of a study of molecular identifiers for immune sequencing clone quantification. Study information: Across replicate runs, RNA obtained from about 19,000 or 110,000 naive CD8 cells was divided into five, with four undergoing sequencing.

Trimming shortened V by 1 base and J by 5 bases, and 21 bases separated the two germline ends. Germline CDR1 is SGHNT and CDR2 is YYREEE (reference sequence). This CDR3 is 17 amino acids long. This clonotype was counted at least ten times. The antigen remains undetermined. TCRdb reanalysed the PCR reads using MiXCR and keeps one entry per CDR3 protein. The top ten clones hold about 0.8% of a sample with roughly 90,000 distinct CDR3 sequences, nearly 25% of them seen once. Study-wide points: Barcode sharing among identical TCR molecules could make large clones appear smaller. In a background of roughly 970,000 naive cells, spiked Jurkat TCR RNA from one cell was reportedly detectable.

This chain joins TRBV5-4 and TRBJ2-5; perhaps TRBD2 as D (5 bases). This sequence was found in a human donor in good health. Some libraries in this study had Jurkat cell RNA spiked in. The sample taken for sequencing was naive CD8+ T cells from blood, with Jurkat cell RNA spiked in. This sample's subset: FACS-sorted CD8+CD4-CCR7+CD45RA+ naive T cells. CDR3 DNA sequence: TGTGCCAGCAGCTTGCCGGGATCTCCGATATCCCCGGAGACCCAGTACTTC. Amino acids: CASSLPGSPISPETQYF.